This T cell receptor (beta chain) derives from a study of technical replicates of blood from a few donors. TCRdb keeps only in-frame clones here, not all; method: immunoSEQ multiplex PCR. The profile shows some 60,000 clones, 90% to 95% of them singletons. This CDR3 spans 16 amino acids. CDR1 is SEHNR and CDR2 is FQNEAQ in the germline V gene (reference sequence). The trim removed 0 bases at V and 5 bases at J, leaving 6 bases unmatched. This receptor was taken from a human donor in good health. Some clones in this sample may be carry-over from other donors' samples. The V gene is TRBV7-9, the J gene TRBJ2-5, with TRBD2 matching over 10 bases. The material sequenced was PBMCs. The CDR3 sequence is CASSLAILAGMETQYF. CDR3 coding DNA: TGTGCCAGCAGCTTAGCCATACTAGCGGGGATGGAGACCCAGTACTTC.